Presented here are 25 T cell receptor beta chains from one specimen sequenced in a study of beta chain features in type 1 diabetes. These receptors have no known antigen. General observations from the study: In every one of the four CD4+ subsets, TCRB CDR3s were moderately but significantly shorter in Type 1 diabetes patients.

The sequenced template was cDNA made from the entire isolated RNA. Measured with immunoSEQ multiplex PCR; TCRdb has only the in-frame clones, and not every one. Counted here are under 350,000 clones, approximately 14% occurring once; the ten biggest clones make up over 0.015%. The specimen was naive CD4+ T cells from blood. The receptor source for this set is a man aged 25-40 years with type 1 diabetes.

This clone was counted a few times. The chain links TRBV28 to TRBJ2-6; 8 positions agree with TRBD1. This CDR3 region has 18 residues. The V gene's germline CDR1 is MDHEN and CDR2 SYDVKM. J gave up 0 bases and V 0 bases, and 4 bases lay outside the gene matches. The CDR3 sequence: CASSLWDRDASGANVLTF. In DNA, the CDR3 is TGTGCCAGCAGTTTATGGGACAGGGATGCCTCTGGGGCCAACGTCCTGACTTTC. The complete variable domain, with remaining parts taken from reference TRBV28 and TRBJ2-6, reads DVKVTQSSRYLVKRTGEKVFLECVQDMDHENMFWYRQDPGLGLRLIYFSYDVKMKEKGDIPEGYSVSREKKERFSLILESASTNQTSMYLCASSLWDRDASGANVLTFGAGSRLTVL.

V is TRBV7-9 and J is TRBJ2-2; TRBD2 matches at 11 bases. V dropped 5 bases and J dropped 3; count of bases not matched to a gene: 2. The V gene's germline CDR1 is SEHNR and CDR2 FQNEAQ (reference sequence). The CDR3 is 15 amino acids. As DNA, the CDR3 is TGTGCCAGCAGCATACTAGCGGGAGACACCGGGGAGCTGTTTTTT. Its protein is CASSILAGDTGELFF.

In this sample, this clone turned up a few times. The chain is built from TRBV2 and TRBJ2-7; 8 nucleotides agree with TRBD2. The CDR3 length is 14 residues. Losses at the gene ends were 1 base for V and 6 bases for J; bases not matched to a gene: 5. Germline V gene data show CDR1 as SNHLY and CDR2 as FYNNEI. This chain's CDR3 is CASSEGFREGEQYF. The DNA for the CDR3 is TGTGCCAGCAGTGAAGGATTCCGGGAGGGCGAGCAGTACTTC.

The chain recombines TRBV27 with TRBJ2-3; perhaps TRBD2 as D (6 bases). Trimming cost V 3 bases and J 2 bases, with 15 bases left between them. Germline CDR1 and CDR2: MNHEY and SMNVEV (reference sequence). This CDR3 region has 16 residues. The CDR3 reads CASSFRAGDLTDTQYF. CDR3 in DNA: TGTGCCAGCAGTTTTAGAGCGGGCGACCTCACAGATACGCAGTATTTT.

This clone was detected a few times. This rearrangement joins TRBV19 to TRBJ2-1, with 7 bases fitting TRBD2. CDR3 size: 12 residues. J gave up 10 bases and V 5 bases, and 5 bases lay outside the gene matches. Germline CDR1 LNHDA, CDR2 SQIVND (reference sequence). CDR3 in DNA: TGTGCCAGTAGTCGACTGGGACTAGAGCAGTTCTTC. Protein product: CASSRLGLEQFF.

In regard to this clone: Other DNA sequences within the sample encode an identical CDR3. The gene calls are TRBV7-3 and TRBJ2-5; tentatively, D is TRBD1 (6 bases). Germline assignment: CDR1 SGHTA and CDR2 FQGTGA. V was pared by 2 bases and J by 2 bases, with 6 bases between. The CDR3 covers 13 residues. The DNA of the CDR3 is TGTGCCAGCAGCTTAGGACAGCAAGAGACCCAGTACTTC. It is translated as CASSLGQQETQYF. Looking up the rest from reference TRBV7-3 and TRBJ2-5 gives the full variable domain: GAGVSQTPSNKVTEKGKYVELRCDPISGHTALYWYRQSLGQGPEFLIYFQGTGAADDSGLPNDRFFAVRPEGSVSTLKIQRTERGDSAVYLCASSLGQQETQYFGPGTRLLVL.

This clone was counted only a few times. The chain recombines TRBV4-3 with TRBJ1-2; D gene uncertain. CDR3 length: 14 amino acids. V was pared by 2 bases and J by 4 bases, with 11 bases between. From germline, CDR1 is LGHNA and CDR2 YSLEER. The CDR3 DNA sequence: TGCGCCAGCAGCCAAATCCGGGAGAGCTATGGCTACACCTTC. Protein: CASSQIRESYGYTF.

This clone was detected only a few times. The chain recombines TRBV21-1 with TRBJ1-1; TRBD1, the table's D call, lacks a check against the DNA. TRBV21-1 is a pseudogene segment. This CDR3 spans 12 amino acids. The CDR3 DNA follows: TGTGCCATCGTCACCAGGGGCACTGAAGCTTTCTTT. Protein sequence: CAIVTRGTEAFF.

The chain links TRBV6-6 to TRBJ2-7; D unclear. CDR3 length: 13 amino acids. Germline V gene sequence: CDR1 MNHNY, CDR2 SVGAGI (reference sequence). The ends were cut back, 5 bases at V and 0 bases at J, with 8 bases in the middle. In DNA form, the CDR3 reads TGTGCCAGCAGTCCCCGGTCCTCCTACGAGCAGTACTTC. It encodes CASSPRSSYEQYF.

This clone was observed a handful of times. This chain links TRBV28 with TRBJ1-1; the D gene is possibly TRBD1 (6 bases). Germline V lookup: CDR1 MDHEN, CDR2 SYDVKM. The V and J ends lost 2 bases and 0 bases respectively, with 10 bases between them. The CDR3 has 15 amino acids. The CDR3 loop reads CASSLPGTLNTEAFF. The CDR3 nucleotides are TGTGCCAGCAGTTTACCCGGGACACTGAACACTGAAGCTTTCTTT.

This clone has only a few counts. J is TRBJ2-2 and V is TRBV18; 7 bases agree with TRBD1. V shed 0 bases, J shed 1 base, and the junction held 2 bases outside the gene matches. This CDR3 is built from 16 residues. CDR1 is KGHSH and CDR2 is LQKENI in the germline V gene. As DNA, the CDR3 is TGTGCCAGCTCACCACCGAACAGGGGGAACACCGGGGAGCTGTTTTTT. Translation gives CASSPPNRGNTGELFF.

The chain has TRBV11-2 and TRBJ2-7; TRBD1 matches at 7 bases. J gave up 7 bases and V 5 bases, and 11 bases lay outside the gene matches. CDR3 size: 14 residues. Per the germline V gene, CDR1 is SGHAT and CDR2 is FQNNGV. The CDR3, as DNA: TGTGCCAGCAGCACGCTGAGGACAGGCGGTGAGCAGTACTTC. Translated, it gives CASSTLRTGGEQYF.

The chain uses TRBV15 and TRBJ2-5, with 9 positions matching TRBD2. This CDR3 is 15 amino acids long. Germline V lookup: CDR1 LNHNV, CDR2 YYDKDF (reference sequence). Unmatched junction bases numbered 1, after V lost 0 bases and J lost 2 bases. CDR3 region: CATSRELAGQETQYF. CDR3 nucleotide sequence: TGTGCCACCAGCAGAGAGCTAGCGGGGCAAGAGACCCAGTACTTC.

The V call is TRBV4-3, the J call TRBJ1-5; a weak D match, TRBD1 (6 bases). The V and J ends lost 4 bases and 7 bases respectively, with 14 bases between them. CDR1 LGHNA and CDR2 YSLEER come from the germline V gene. This CDR3 is 14 amino acids long. CDR3 coding DNA: TGCGCCAGCAGCCTTGAGCAGGGGCAGCAGCCCCAGCATTTT. It encodes CASSLEQGQQPQHF.

This clone was counted only a few times. The CDR3 region has the DNA TGTGCCACCAGCAGATTACGTGACAGGGCCGAGCAGTACTTC. Its protein is CATSRLRDRAEQYF. The chain joins TRBV15 to TRBJ2-7; 7 bases line up with TRBD1. With V trimmed by 2 bases and J by 6 bases, 7 bases remained unmatched. Germline lookup yields CDR1 LNHNV and CDR2 YYDKDF (reference sequence). The CDR3 consists of 14 residues. Full variable domain (remainder filled in from reference TRBV15 and TRBJ2-7): DAMVIQNPRYQVTQFGKPVTLSCSQTLNHNVMYWYQQKSSQAPKLLFHYYDKDFNNEADTPDNFQSRRPNTSFCFLDIRSPGLGDTAMYLCATSRLRDRAEQYFGPGTRLTVT.

The chain carries TRBV6-5 and TRBJ2-2, with D perhaps TRBD1 (5 bases). CDR1 MNHEY and CDR2 SVGAGI come from the germline V gene. The CDR3 is 16 amino acids. Trimming took 0 bases from V and 6 from J, leaving 14 bases between them. In DNA, the CDR3 is TGTGCCAGCAGTTACTCGATCAGGGTGGGGTCCGGGGAGCTGTTTTTT. Translating gives CASSYSIRVGSGELFF.

This clone has only a few counts. The rearrangement joins TRBV20-1 to TRBJ2-3; D is ambiguous. Trimming pared 6 bases from V and 4 bases from J, leaving 8 bases between. The CDR3 has 11 amino acids. The germline V gene encodes CDR1 DFQATT and CDR2 SNEGSKA (reference sequence). CDR3 sequence: CSAIGPDTQYF. CDR3 nucleotides: TGCAGTGCAATTGGCCCAGATACGCAGTATTTT.

This clone came up a few times. The rearrangement uses TRBV6-5 and TRBJ2-7; TRBD1 might be the D (6 bases). The V end lost 5 bases, the J end lost 2 bases, and 13 bases lay between the germline ends. This CDR3 is built from 14 residues. CDR1 and CDR2 (germline): MNHEY, SVGAGI. The DNA for the CDR3 is TGTGCCAGCAGTCCCCGAGGGACAACCTACGAGCAGTACTTC. It specifies CASSPRGTTYEQYF.

The table lists this clone with a few counts. The rearrangement joins TRBV4-2 to TRBJ2-7, with D possibly TRBD1 on 7 matching bases. This CDR3 is built from 14 residues. Trimming pared 1 base from V and 2 bases from J, leaving 9 bases between. Looked up from germline, CDR1 is LGHNA and CDR2 is YNFKEQ. Here the CDR3 reads CASSQGRGPYEQYF. The CDR3 DNA follows: TGTGCCAGCAGCCAAGGGAGGGGGCCCTACGAGCAGTACTTC.

This clone was observed a handful of times. The gene calls are TRBV5-1 and TRBJ2-6; no definite D call. The V gene's germline CDR1 is SGHRS and CDR2 YFSETQ. V was trimmed by 1 base and J by 9 bases, leaving 5 bases between them. This CDR3 has 12 residues. CDR3 loop: CASSLSGNVLTF. The CDR3, as DNA: TGCGCCAGCAGCTTGTCAGGCAACGTCCTGACTTTC.

This rearrangement joins TRBV25-1 to TRBJ2-5; D is uncertain. Germline assignment: CDR1 MGHDK and CDR2 SYGVNS. The CDR3 is 14 residues long. Trimming shortened V by 5 bases and J by 4 bases, and 14 bases separated the two germline ends. CDR3 sequence: CASSQFVERETQYF. CDR3 sequence (DNA): TGTGCCAGCAGTCAATTTGTGGAGCGAGAGACCCAGTACTTC.

The chain recombines TRBV5-1 with TRBJ2-3; no definite D call. The length of the CDR3 is 13 residues. The V and J ends lost 3 bases and 2 bases respectively, with 7 bases between them. Germline V gene sequence: CDR1 SGHRS, CDR2 YFSETQ. The CDR3 protein is CASSSQNTDTQYF. The CDR3 DNA follows: TGCGCCAGCAGCTCCCAAAACACAGATACGCAGTATTTT. The full variable domain, its missing parts supplied by reference TRBV5-1 and TRBJ2-3, is KAGVTQTPRYLIKTRGQQVTLSCSPISGHRSVSWYQQTPGQGLQFLFEYFSETQRNKGNFPGRFSGRQFSNSRSEMNVSTLELGDSALYLCASSSQNTDTQYFGPGTRLTVL.

The rearrangement links TRBV6-9 to TRBJ2-7, with 7 bases lining up with TRBD2. Trimming cost V 3 bases and J 2 bases; bases outside gene matches: 7. CDR1 is MNHGY and CDR2 is SVAAGI in the germline V gene. The length of the CDR3 is 15 residues. Written as DNA, the CDR3 is TGTGCCAGCAGTTACCCCCAAGGGAGGGCCTACGAGCAGTACTTC. It specifies CASSYPQGRAYEQYF.

The chain employs TRBV7-2 and TRBJ2-5; no firm D call. Deletions cut 3 bases from V and 2 bases from J, with 10 bases between. There are 14 residues in the CDR3. Germline CDR1 SGHTA, CDR2 FQGNSA. CDR3 sequence: CASSFQTVQETQYF. CDR3 bases: TGTGCCAGCAGCTTCCAGACTGTTCAAGAGACCCAGTACTTC.

On this clone itself: This sample includes further DNA sequences coding for the same CDR3. This chain links TRBV18 with TRBJ1-1, with 7 bases identical to TRBD1. J gave up 5 bases and V 3 bases, and 3 bases lay outside the gene matches. The CDR3 sequence is 13 residues long. Germline CDR1 and CDR2: KGHSH and LQKENI. The CDR3 loop reads CASSPDRVTEAFF. The CDR3 DNA follows: TGTGCCAGCTCACCCGACAGGGTGACTGAAGCTTTCTTT.